The clone carrying this TCR beta chain was seen ten or more times. The junction shows a germline mismatch at one end, possibly a read error. Libraries of TCR beta came from iRepertoire HTBI primers plus Arm-PCR of CDR3 regions. Via MiXCR, TCRdb re-called the multiplex PCR reads, giving one row per CDR3 protein. The sample contains approximately 390,000 distinct CDR3 sequences, 16% of which appear only once. There are 12 residues in the CDR3. CDR1 is MDHEN and CDR2 is SYDVKM in the germline V gene. These data come from a study of regulatory T cells in long-lasting Graves disease. Study-wide background: Duration of antithyroid drug therapy among newly diagnosed Graves' patients was under 3 months.

Sample time point: newly diagnosed GD, antithyroid drugs for less than 3 months. TCR sequences were obtained from RNA taken from PBMCs. These records were also assigned to another study, of T cells in Graves' hyperthyroidism and ophthalmopathy.

The sequencing here drew on peripheral blood mononuclear cells (PBMCs), taken at new diagnosis, from a patient treated with antithyroid drugs. The chain has TRBV28 and TRBJ2-1; 7 bases are a match to TRBD2. The sequence was obtained from a woman between 18 and 30 years old with Graves disease. CDR3: CASSFGAGRNKF. CDR3 sequence (DNA): TGTGCCAGCAGTTTCGGAGCGGGGCGTAATAAGTTC.